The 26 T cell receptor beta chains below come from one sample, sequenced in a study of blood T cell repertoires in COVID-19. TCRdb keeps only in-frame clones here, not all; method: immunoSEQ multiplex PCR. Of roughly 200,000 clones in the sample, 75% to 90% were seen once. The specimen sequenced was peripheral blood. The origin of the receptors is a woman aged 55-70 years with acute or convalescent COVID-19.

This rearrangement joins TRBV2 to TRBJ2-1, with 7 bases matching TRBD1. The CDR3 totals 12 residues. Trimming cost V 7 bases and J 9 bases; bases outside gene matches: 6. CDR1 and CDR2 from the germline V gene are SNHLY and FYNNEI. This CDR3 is CASNEGAIEQFF. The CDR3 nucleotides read TGTGCCAGCAACGAGGGGGCTATTGAGCAGTTCTTC.

The chain's CDR3 is CASSNIQRELYNEQFF. Here the CDR3 DNA reads TGTGCCAGTAGCAACATCCAGCGGGAGCTCTACAATGAGCAGTTCTTC. The genes are TRBV19 and TRBJ2-1, with 8 bases aligning to TRBD2. V was pared by 6 bases and J by 3 bases, with 10 bases of the junction left unmatched. This CDR3 is built from 16 residues. Germline V gene lookup returns CDR1 LNHDA and CDR2 SQIVND (reference sequence).

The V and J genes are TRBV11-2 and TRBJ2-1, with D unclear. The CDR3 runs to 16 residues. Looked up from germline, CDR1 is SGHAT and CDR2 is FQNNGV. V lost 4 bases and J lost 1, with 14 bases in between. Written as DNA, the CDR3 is TGTGCCAGCAGCTCATTAAAACGGTCTTCCTACAATGAGCAGTTCTTC. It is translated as CASSSLKRSSYNEQFF.

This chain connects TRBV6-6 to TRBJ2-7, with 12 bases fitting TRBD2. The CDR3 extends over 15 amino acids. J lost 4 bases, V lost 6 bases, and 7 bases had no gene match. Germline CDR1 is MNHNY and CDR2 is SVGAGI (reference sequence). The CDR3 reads CASRLAGGPAYEQYV. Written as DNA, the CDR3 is TGTGCCAGCAGGCTAGCGGGAGGGCCAGCGTACGAGCAGTACGTC.

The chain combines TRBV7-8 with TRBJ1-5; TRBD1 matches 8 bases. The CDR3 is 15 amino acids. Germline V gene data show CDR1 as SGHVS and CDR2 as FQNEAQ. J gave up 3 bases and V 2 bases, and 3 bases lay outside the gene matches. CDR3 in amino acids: CASSLSQGANQPQHF. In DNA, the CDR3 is TGTGCCAGCAGCTTATCTCAGGGGGCCAATCAGCCCCAGCATTTT.

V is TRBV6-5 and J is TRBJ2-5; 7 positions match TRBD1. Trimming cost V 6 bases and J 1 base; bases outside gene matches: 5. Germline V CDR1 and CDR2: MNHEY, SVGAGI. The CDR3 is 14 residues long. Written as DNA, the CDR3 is TGTGCCAGCAGATCCTGGGACAGCCAAGAGACCCAGTACTTC. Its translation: CASRSWDSQETQYF.

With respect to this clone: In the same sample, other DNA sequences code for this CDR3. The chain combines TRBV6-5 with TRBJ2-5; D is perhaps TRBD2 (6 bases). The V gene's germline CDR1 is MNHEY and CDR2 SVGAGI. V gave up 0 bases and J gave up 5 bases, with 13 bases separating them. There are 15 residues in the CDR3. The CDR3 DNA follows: TGTGCCAGCAGTTACTCCCGACTAGGCGGGGAGACCCAGTACTTC. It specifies CASSYSRLGGETQYF.

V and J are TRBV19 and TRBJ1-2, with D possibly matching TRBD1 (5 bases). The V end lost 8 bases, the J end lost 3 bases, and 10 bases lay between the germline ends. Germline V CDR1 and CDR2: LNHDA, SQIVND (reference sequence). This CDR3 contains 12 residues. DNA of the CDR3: TGTGCCAGTCCTGAAGGGGACTATGGCTACACCTTC. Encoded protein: CASPEGDYGYTF.

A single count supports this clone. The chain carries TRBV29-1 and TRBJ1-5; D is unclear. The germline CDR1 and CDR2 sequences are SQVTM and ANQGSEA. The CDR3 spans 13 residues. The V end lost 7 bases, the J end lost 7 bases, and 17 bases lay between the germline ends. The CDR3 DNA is TGCAGCGCCGGAGAAGGGTCGGGGCAGCCCCAGCATTTT. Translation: CSAGEGSGQPQHF.

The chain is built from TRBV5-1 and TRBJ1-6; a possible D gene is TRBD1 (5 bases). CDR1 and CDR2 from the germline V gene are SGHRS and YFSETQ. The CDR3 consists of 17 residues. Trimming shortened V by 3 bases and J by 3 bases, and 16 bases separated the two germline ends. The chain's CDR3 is CASSSGTRRGYNSPLHF. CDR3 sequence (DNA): TGCGCCAGCAGCTCTGGGACTCGCCGGGGCTATAATTCACCCCTCCACTTT.

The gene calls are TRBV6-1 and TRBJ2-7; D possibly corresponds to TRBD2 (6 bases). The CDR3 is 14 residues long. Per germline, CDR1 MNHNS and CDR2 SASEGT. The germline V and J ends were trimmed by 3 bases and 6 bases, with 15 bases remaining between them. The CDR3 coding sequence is TGTGCCAGCAGTGAGTCGGGAGTACTTGGCGAGCAGTACGTC. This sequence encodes CASSESGVLGEQYV.

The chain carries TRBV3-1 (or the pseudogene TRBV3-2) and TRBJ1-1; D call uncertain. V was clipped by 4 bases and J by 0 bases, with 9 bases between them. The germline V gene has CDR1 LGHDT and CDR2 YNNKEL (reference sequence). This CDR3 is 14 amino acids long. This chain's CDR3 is CASSLWPLNTEAFF. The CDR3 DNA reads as TGTGCCAGCAGCCTTTGGCCTCTGAACACTGAAGCTTTCTTT.

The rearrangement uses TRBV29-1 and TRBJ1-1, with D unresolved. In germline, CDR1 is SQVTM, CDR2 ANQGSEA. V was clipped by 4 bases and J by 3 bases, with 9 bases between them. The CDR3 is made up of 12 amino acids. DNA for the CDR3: TGCAGCGTTGGATTTCCGGACACTGAAGCTTTCTTT. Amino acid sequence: CSVGFPDTEAFF.

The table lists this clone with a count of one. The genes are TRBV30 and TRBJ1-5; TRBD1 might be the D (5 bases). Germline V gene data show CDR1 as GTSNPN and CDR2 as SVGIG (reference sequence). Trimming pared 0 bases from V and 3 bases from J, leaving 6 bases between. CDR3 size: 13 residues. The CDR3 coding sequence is TGTGCCTGGAGTGTCAGGGACAATCAGCCCCAGCATTTT. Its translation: CAWSVRDNQPQHF.

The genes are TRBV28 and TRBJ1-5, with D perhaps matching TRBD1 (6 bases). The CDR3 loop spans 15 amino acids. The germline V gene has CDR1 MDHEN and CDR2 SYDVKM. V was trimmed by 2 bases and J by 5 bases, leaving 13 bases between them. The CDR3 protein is CASSLPSQGHQPQHF. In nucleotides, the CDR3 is TGTGCCAGCAGTTTACCGTCCCAGGGGCATCAGCCCCAGCATTTT.

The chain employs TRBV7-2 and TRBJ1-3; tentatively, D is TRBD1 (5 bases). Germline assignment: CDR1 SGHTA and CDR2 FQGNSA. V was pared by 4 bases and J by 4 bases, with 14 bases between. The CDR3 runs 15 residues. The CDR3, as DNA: TGTGCCAGCAGCTCACTTCAGGGTTTCGGAAACACCATATATTTT. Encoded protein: CASSSLQGFGNTIYF.

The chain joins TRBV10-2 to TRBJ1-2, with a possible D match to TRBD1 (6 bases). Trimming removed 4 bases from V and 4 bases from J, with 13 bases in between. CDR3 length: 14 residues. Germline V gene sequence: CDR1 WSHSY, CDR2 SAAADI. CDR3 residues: CASSGLQGSYGYTF. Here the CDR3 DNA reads TGCGCCAGCAGTGGCCTACAGGGAAGCTATGGCTACACCTTC.

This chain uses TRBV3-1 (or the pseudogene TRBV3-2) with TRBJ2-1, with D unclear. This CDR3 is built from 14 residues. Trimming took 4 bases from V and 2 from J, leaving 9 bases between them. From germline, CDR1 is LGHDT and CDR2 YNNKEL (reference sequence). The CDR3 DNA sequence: TGTGCCAGCAGCCCCTATCTGGCCTACAATGAGCAGTTCTTC. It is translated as CASSPYLAYNEQFF.

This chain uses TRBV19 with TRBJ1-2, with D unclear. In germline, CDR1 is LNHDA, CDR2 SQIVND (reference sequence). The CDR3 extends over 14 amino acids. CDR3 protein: CAASSIGRLGRYTF. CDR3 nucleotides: TGTGCAGCCAGTAGTATAGGAAGGCTTGGGCGCTACACCTTC.

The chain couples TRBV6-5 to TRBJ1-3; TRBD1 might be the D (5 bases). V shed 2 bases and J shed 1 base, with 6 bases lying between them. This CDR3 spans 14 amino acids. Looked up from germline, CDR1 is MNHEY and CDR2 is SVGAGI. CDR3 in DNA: TGTGCCAGCAGTTACGGGACTTCTGGAAACACCATATATTTT. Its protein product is CASSYGTSGNTIYF.

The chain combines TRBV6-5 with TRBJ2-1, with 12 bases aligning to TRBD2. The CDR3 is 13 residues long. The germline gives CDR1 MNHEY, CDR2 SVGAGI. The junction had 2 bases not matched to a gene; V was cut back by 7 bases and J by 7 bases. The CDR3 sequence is CASTLAGGNEQFF. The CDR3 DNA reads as TGTGCCAGCACTCTAGCGGGGGGGAATGAGCAGTTCTTC.

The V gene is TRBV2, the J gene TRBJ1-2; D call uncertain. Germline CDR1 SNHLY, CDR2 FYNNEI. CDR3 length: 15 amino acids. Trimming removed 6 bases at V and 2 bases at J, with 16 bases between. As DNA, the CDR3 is TGTGCCAGCAGCGTAGAGGGCGGTGGAAACTATGGCTACACCTTC. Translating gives CASSVEGGGNYGYTF. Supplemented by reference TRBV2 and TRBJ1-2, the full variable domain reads EPEVTQTPSHQVTQMGQEVILRCVPISNHLYFYWYRQILGQKVEFLVSFYNNEISEKSEIFDDQFSVERPDGSNFTLKIRSTKLEDSAMYFCASSVEGGGNYGYTFGSGTRLTVV.

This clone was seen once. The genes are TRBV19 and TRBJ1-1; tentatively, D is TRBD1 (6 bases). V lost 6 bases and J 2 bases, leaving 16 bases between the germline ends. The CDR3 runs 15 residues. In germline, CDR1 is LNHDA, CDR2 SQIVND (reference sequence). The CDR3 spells CASSTTGLGNTEAFF. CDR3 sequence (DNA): TGTGCCAGTAGCACTACAGGGCTTGGAAACACTGAAGCTTTCTTT.

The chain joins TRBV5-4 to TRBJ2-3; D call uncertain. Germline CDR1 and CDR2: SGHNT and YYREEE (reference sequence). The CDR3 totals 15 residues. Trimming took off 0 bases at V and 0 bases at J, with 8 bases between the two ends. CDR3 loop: CASSLVGSSTDTQYF. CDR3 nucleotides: TGTGCCAGCAGCTTGGTTGGCAGTAGCACAGATACGCAGTATTTT. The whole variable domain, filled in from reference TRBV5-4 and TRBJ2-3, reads ETGVTQSPTHLIKTRGQQVTLRCSSQSGHNTVSWYQQALGQGPQFIFQYYREEENGRGNFPPRFSGLQFPNYSSELNVNALELDDSALYLCASSLVGSSTDTQYFGPGTRLTVL.

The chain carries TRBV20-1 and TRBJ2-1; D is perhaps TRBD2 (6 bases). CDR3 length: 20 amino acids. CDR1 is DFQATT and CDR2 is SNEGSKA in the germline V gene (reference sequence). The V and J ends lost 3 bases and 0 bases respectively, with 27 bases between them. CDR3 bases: TGCAGTGCTAGTCCACTTCCTAGCGAGACCTTTCAGAGCTCCTACAATGAGCAGTTCTTC. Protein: CSASPLPSETFQSSYNEQFF.

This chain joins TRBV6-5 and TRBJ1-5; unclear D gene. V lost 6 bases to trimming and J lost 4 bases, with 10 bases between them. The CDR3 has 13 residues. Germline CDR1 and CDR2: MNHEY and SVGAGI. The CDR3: CASSPGRNQPQHF. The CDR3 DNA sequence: TGTGCCAGCAGCCCGGGTCGGAATCAGCCCCAGCATTTT.